This T cell receptor beta chain was recorded in a study of naive and memory T cell subsets. General study findings and limits: Each distinct alpha or beta sequence counts as one clonotype.

Two oligonucleotides, mixed equimolar, formed the beta constant-region primer covering TRBC1 and TRBC2. Each CDR3 protein gets one entry after TCRdb re-called the UMI-ligation and nested PCR reads with MiXCR. The sample holds 150,000 or so distinct CDR3 sequences, 15% to 20% seen once. Germline values: CDR1 SGHDN, CDR2 FVKESK. CDR3 length: 11 amino acids. Trimming stripped 2 bases from V and 11 bases from J, with 10 bases between. A few counts support this clonotype. Its antigen remains unknown. V is TRBV14 and J is TRBJ2-7; D gene uncertain. This TCR was recovered from a human donor in good health. The sample was naive CD4+ T cells from blood. DNA of the CDR3: TGTGCCAGCAGCCAATTCAGCCCGAAGTACTTC. Residues: CASSQFSPKYF.